Included here is one T cell receptor beta chain sequence, with context. What it binds is not known. Sequencing used immunoSEQ multiplex PCR; TCRdb keeps in-frame clones, though not all of them. Seen here are 80,000 to 100,000 clones, roughly 90% observed once, and the top ten hold approximately 0.11%. The data originate from a study of graft-versus-host responses after intestinal transplantation. Overall study: Once they had received anti-thymocyte globulin induction, all recipients took tacrolimus and steroids for approximately 3 years. Study outcomes and limitations: Clonal ratios of graft-versus-host to host-versus-graft in allografts were high for patients exhibiting graft-donor T cell macrochimerism.

J was trimmed by 3 bases and V by 6 bases; bases with no gene match: 6. The germline V gene has CDR1 LNHDA and CDR2 SQIVND (reference sequence). CDR3 size: 14 residues. Specimen: unstimulated CD4+ T cells sorted from spleen or lymph node cells, collected before intestinal transplant. The gene calls are TRBV19 and TRBJ2-3, with TRBD1 matching over 7 bases. The receptor's source is a human donor who received an intestinal transplant. CDR3 amino acids: CASRRSGQTDTQYF. In nucleotides, the CDR3 is TGTGCCAGTAGGAGGTCGGGACAGACAGATACGCAGTATTTT. Supplemented by reference TRBV19 and TRBJ2-3, the full variable domain reads DGGITQSPKYLFRKEGQNVTLSCEQNLNHDAMYWYRQDPGQGLRLIYYSQIVNDFQKGDIAEGYSVSREKKESFPLTVTSAQKNPTAFYLCASRRSGQTDTQYFGPGTRLTVL.